Each of the 3 T cell receptor beta chains below was sequenced from the same sample in a study of blood T cell repertoires in COVID-19. The repertoire was sequenced with immunoSEQ multiplex PCR; TCRdb's copy has only in-frame clones and lacks some. The table shows about 200,000 clones, with roughly 80% occurring only once. The specimen sequenced was peripheral blood. These TCRs come from a man aged 55-75 years with COVID-19, enrolled during active disease.

The genes are TRBV6-5 and TRBJ1-6; the D is unclear. V lost 6 bases and J 10 bases, leaving 10 bases between the germline ends. CDR3 length: 12 residues. CDR1 is MNHEY, CDR2 SVGAGI, per germline. CDR3 nucleotide sequence: TGTGCCAGCAGCACCCTTGGCTCACCCCTCCACTTT. The encoded protein is CASSTLGSPLHF.

The chain links TRBV5-1 to TRBJ1-3; TRBD1 matches at 7 bases. The germline CDR1 and CDR2 sequences are SGHRS and YFSETQ. This CDR3 has 15 amino acids. V shed 5 bases, J shed 3 bases, and the junction held 8 bases outside the gene matches. This CDR3 reads CASRIGTADGNTIYF. The CDR3 nucleotides are TGCGCCAGCAGAATTGGGACAGCCGATGGAAACACCATATATTTT.

The chain carries TRBV15 and TRBJ2-7; 7 bases fit TRBD1. Per germline, CDR1 LNHNV and CDR2 YYDKDF (reference sequence). V shed 3 bases and J 5 bases; nucleotides not matched to a gene: 10. The CDR3 consists of 15 residues. The CDR3 DNA reads as TGTGCCACCAGCAGCAGACAGGGTAAGCTCAACGAGCAGTACTTC. Its translation is CATSSRQGKLNEQYF. The full variable domain, completed using reference TRBV15 and TRBJ2-7, is DAMVIQNPRYQVTQFGKPVTLSCSQTLNHNVMYWYQQKSSQAPKLLFHYYDKDFNNEADTPDNFQSRRPNTSFCFLDIRSPGLGDTAMYLCATSSRQGKLNEQYFGPGTRLTVT.